Below, 11 T cell receptor beta chains from the same sample are listed, as sequenced in a study of blood T cell repertoires in COVID-19 (dated by TCRdb to the early 2020s). The method was the immunoSEQ multiplex PCR assay. TCRdb retrieved this table from immuneACCESS and kept in-frame rearrangements only. Not all clones are present; in checked studies, unresolved V genes account for under half, and no reason is known for the remainder. Here the sample has 400,000 to 550,000 clones; around 89% occur a single time. The top ten constitute 4% to 4.5% of the sample. Sequencing input: peripheral blood. The source of these receptors is a woman under 40 with acute or convalescent COVID-19.

CDR3 protein: CSASSETPLSYEQYF. For the CDR3, the DNA is TGCAGTGCTAGTTCCGAGACACCACTCTCCTACGAGCAGTACTTC. The rearrangement links TRBV20-1 to TRBJ2-7, with D hard to call. Germline V CDR1 and CDR2: DFQATT, SNEGSKA (reference sequence). The CDR3 is made up of 15 amino acids. The V and J ends lost 3 bases and 0 bases respectively, with 15 bases between them.

This clone has a single count. Here the CDR3 reads CASSIDLWRDGEGGETQYF. DNA of the CDR3: TGTGCCAGTAGTATAGATCTATGGAGGGACGGGGAAGGAGGAGAGACCCAGTACTTC. The chain uses TRBV19 and TRBJ2-5, with D perhaps TRBD2 (6 bases). Trimming removed 0 bases at V and 4 bases at J, with 24 bases between. Germline CDR1 reads LNHDA; CDR2 reads SQIVND (reference sequence). The CDR3 is 19 residues long.

This chain joins TRBV5-1 and TRBJ2-1, with D perhaps TRBD1 (6 bases). CDR1 is SGHRS, CDR2 YFSETQ, per germline. This CDR3 is 15 amino acids long. The V end was cut by 5 bases, the J end by 0 bases, with 12 bases between. The CDR3 bases are TGCGCCAGCAGGGGGGCGGTCTCCTCCTACAATGAGCAGTTCTTC. Translating it yields CASRGAVSSYNEQFF.

V usage is TRBV30 and J usage is TRBJ2-7; a possible D gene is TRBD2 (6 bases). The V and J ends lost 2 bases and 6 bases respectively, with 8 bases between them. The CDR3 sequence is 11 residues long. The germline CDR1 and CDR2 sequences are GTSNPN and SVGIG (reference sequence). CDR3 bases: TGTGCCTGGAGTTTGGGACTCGAGCAGTACTTC. Translated: CAWSLGLEQYF.

The CDR3 loop is CASSAGRGYTYEQYF. The CDR3, as DNA: TGTGCCAGCAGCGCTGGGAGGGGGTACACCTACGAGCAGTACTTC. V and J are TRBV9 and TRBJ2-7; D is possibly TRBD2 (7 bases). Trimming took 3 bases from V and 2 from J, leaving 15 bases between them. The CDR3 loop spans 15 amino acids. Germline lookup yields CDR1 SGDLS and CDR2 YYNGEE. Based on the CDR3 plus reference TRBV9 and TRBJ2-7, the full variable domain is DSGVTQTPKHLITATGQRVTLRCSPRSGDLSVYWYQQSLDQGLQFLIQYYNGEERAKGNILERFSAQQFPDLHSELNLSSLELGDSALYFCASSAGRGYTYEQYFGPGTRLTVT.

The CDR3: CASSYSSFRGTGNTIYF. The CDR3 DNA reads TGTGCCAGCAGTTACTCGTCCTTCAGGGGTACTGGAAACACCATATATTTT. The chain has TRBV6-2 or TRBV6-3 and TRBJ1-3; TRBD1 is a possible D gene (6 bases). This CDR3 contains 17 residues. V gave up 0 bases and J gave up 2 bases, with 14 bases separating them. Germline V gene sequence: CDR1 MNHEY, CDR2 SVGEGT.

This clone was seen a few times. V usage is TRBV5-5 and J usage is TRBJ1-6; TRBD1 is a possible D gene (6 bases). The V and J ends lost 2 bases and 8 bases respectively, with 17 bases between them. Germline CDR1 and CDR2: SGHKS and YYEKEE (reference sequence). The CDR3 totals 16 residues. DNA of the CDR3: TGTGCCAGCAGCTTTCTCGGGGGGGCATCTGATTCACCCCTCCACTTT. Translation: CASSFLGGASDSPLHF.

This sequence joins TRBV12-3 or TRBV12-4 and TRBJ2-2; 8 nucleotides line up with TRBD1. This CDR3 is built from 13 residues. V gave up 8 bases and J gave up 4 bases; unmatched junction bases: 3. The CDR3 nucleotides are TGTGCCAGCGTCACAGGGGGCACCGGGGAGCTGTTTTTT. Translating it yields CASVTGGTGELFF.

The rearrangement uses TRBV5-6 and TRBJ1-6; unclear D gene. Germline lookup yields CDR1 SGHDT and CDR2 YYEEEE. The CDR3 sequence is 14 residues long. Trimming removed 0 bases from V and 11 bases from J, with 12 bases in between. CDR3 sequence: CASSLGVGEPPLHF. The CDR3, as DNA: TGTGCCAGCAGCTTGGGTGTCGGGGAGCCACCCCTCCACTTT.

The V and J genes are TRBV6-2 or TRBV6-3 and TRBJ1-1; 9 positions agree with TRBD1. Trimming at V came to 1 base and at J to 3 bases, leaving 3 bases not matched to a gene. This CDR3 spans 15 amino acids. The germline CDR1 and CDR2 sequences are MNHEY and SVGEGT. CDR3 sequence (DNA): TGTGCCAGCAGTTACTTGGACAGGGGATACACTGAAGCTTTCTTT. It yields the protein CASSYLDRGYTEAFF.

The chain joins TRBV28 to TRBJ2-7, with 7 bases fitting TRBD1. With V trimmed by 6 bases and J by 6 bases, 14 bases remained unmatched. Germline CDR1 MDHEN, CDR2 SYDVKM. CDR3 length: 15 amino acids. CDR3: CASSPGAGGRVEQYF. CDR3 nucleotide sequence: TGTGCCAGCAGCCCAGGGGCAGGGGGACGGGTCGAGCAGTACTTC.